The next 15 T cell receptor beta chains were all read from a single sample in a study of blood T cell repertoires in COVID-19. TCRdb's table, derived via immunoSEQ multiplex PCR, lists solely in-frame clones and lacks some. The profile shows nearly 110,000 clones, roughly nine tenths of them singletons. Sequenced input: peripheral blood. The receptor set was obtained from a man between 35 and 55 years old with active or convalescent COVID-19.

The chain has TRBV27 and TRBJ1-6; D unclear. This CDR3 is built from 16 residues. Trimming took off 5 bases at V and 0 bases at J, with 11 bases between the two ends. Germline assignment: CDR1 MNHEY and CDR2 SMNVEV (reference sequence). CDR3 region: CASSPSSGSYNSPLHF. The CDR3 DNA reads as TGTGCCAGCAGTCCGTCCTCGGGCTCCTATAATTCACCCCTCCACTTT.

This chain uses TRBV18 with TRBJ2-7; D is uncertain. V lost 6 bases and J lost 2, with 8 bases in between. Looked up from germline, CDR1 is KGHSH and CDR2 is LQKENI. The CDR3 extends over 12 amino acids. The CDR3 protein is CASSLTTYEQYF. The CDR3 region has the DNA TGTGCCAGCTCCCTCACTACCTACGAGCAGTACTTC.

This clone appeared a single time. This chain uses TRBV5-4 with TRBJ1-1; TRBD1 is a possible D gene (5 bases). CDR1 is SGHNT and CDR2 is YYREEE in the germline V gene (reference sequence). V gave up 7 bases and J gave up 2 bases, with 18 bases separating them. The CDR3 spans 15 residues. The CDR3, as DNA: TGTGCCAGCCTCTCTGAAGATTGGGGCAACACTGAAGCTTTCTTT. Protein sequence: CASLSEDWGNTEAFF.

The CDR3 here is CASSPDRGQYNEQFF. The CDR3 nucleotides read TGTGCCAGCAGCCCGGACAGGGGCCAGTACAATGAGCAGTTCTTC. The genes are TRBV7-3 and TRBJ2-1; 9 bases map to TRBD1. This CDR3 comprises 15 residues. V dropped 5 bases and J dropped 4; count of bases not matched to a gene: 6. Germline CDR1 reads SGHTA; CDR2 reads FQGTGA.

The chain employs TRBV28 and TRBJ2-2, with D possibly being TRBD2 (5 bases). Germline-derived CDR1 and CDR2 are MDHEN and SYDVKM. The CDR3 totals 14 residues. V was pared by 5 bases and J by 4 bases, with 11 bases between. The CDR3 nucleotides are TGTGCCAGCAGTGTCCGGGAAACCACCGGGGAGCTGTTTTTT. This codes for CASSVRETTGELFF.

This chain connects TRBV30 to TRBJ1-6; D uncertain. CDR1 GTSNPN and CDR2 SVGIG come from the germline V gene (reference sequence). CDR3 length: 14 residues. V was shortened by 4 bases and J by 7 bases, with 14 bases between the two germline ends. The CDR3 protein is CAWTGLLYNSPLHF. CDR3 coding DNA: TGTGCCTGGACCGGCCTACTATACAATTCACCCCTCCACTTT.

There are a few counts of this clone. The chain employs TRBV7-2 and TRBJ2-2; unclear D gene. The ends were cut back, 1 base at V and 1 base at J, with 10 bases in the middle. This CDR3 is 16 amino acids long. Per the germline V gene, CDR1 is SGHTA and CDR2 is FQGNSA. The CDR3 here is CASSLGIDLNTGELFF. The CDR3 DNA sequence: TGTGCCAGCAGCTTAGGGATTGACTTGAACACCGGGGAGCTGTTTTTT.

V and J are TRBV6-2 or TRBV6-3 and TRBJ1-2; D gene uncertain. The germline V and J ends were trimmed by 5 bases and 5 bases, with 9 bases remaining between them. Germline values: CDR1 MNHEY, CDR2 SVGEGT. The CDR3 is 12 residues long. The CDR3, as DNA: TGTGCCAGCAGTCCAGAGCGGTATGGCTACACCTTC. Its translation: CASSPERYGYTF.

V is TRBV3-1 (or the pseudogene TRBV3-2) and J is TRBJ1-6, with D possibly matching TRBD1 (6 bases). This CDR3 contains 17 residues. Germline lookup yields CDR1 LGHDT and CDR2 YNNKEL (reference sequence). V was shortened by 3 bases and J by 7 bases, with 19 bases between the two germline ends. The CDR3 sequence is CASSHHRGGGLNSPLHF. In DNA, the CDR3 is TGTGCCAGCAGCCACCACCGAGGGGGGGGGCTCAATTCACCCCTCCACTTT.

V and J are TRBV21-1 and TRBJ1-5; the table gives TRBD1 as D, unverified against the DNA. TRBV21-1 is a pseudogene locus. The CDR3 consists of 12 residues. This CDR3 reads CAAGHLVRSQHF. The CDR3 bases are TGTGCCGCAGGGCACCTCGTTAGGTCCCAGCATTTT.

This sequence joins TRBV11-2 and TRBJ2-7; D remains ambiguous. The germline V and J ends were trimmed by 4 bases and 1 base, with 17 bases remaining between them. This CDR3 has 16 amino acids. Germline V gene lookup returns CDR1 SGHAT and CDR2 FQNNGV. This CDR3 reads CASSYLIRLESYEQYF. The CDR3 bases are TGTGCCAGCAGCTACCTTATTCGGTTGGAGTCCTACGAGCAGTACTTC.

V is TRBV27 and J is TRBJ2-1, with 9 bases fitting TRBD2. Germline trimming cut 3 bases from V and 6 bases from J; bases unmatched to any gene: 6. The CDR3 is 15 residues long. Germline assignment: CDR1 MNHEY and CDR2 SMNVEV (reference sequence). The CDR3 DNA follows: TGTGCCAGCAGTTTTATCGCGGGAGGGCCCAATGAGCAGTTCTTC. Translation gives CASSFIAGGPNEQFF.

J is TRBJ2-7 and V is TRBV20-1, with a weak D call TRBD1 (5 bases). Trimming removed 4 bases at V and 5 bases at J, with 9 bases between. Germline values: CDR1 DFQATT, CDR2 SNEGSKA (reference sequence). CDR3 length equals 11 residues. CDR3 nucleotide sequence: TGCAGTGCTACCTCCAGGGACGAGCAGTACTTC. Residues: CSATSRDEQYF.

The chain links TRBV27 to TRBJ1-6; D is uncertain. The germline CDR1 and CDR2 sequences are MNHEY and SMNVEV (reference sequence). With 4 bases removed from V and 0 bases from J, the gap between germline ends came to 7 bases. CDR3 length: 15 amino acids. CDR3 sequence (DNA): TGTGCCAGCAGTTCCCCCAGCTCCTATAATTCACCCCTCCACTTT. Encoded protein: CASSSPSSYNSPLHF.

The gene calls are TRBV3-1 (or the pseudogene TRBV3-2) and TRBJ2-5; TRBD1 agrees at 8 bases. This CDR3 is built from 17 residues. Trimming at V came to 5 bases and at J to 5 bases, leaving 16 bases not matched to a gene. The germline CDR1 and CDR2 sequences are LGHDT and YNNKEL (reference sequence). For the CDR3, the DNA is TGTGCCAGCAGCGAATTCACCGGGACAGGCCTACGGGAGACCCAGTACTTC. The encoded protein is CASSEFTGTGLRETQYF.